This TCR beta chain comes out of a study of T-cell memory formation after mild COVID-19. This CDR3 spans 15 amino acids. Germline V gene lookup returns CDR1 SGHTA and CDR2 FQGNSA. V dropped 5 bases and J dropped 6; count of bases not matched to a gene: 9. A single record per CDR3 protein comes from TCRdb applying MiXCR to the 5' RACE reads. This table has 100,000 to 150,000 distinct CDR3 sequences, 15% to 20% appearing once. Specimen: PBMCs or a T cell subset sorted from them (not recorded which). The rearrangement links TRBV7-2 to TRBJ2-3, with 9 bases fitting TRBD2. This TCR came from a man between 18 and 29 years old who had mild COVID-19 (a few samples of this study predate the infection). Cell type and time point are not known. The DNA of the CDR3 is TGTGCCAGCAGCCAAGCGGGAAGCGGGGGGGATACGCAGTATTTT. The encoded protein is CASSQAGSGGDTQYF.